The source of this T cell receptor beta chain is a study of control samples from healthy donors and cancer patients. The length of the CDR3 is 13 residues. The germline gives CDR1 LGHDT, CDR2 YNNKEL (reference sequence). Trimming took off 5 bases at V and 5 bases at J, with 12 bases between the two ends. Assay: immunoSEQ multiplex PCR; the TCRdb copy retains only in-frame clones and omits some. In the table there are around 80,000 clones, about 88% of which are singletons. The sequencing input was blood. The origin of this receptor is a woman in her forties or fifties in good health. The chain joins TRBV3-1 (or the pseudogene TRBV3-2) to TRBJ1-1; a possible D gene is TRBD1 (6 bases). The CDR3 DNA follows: TGTGCCAGCAGCGATATAGGGGGGACTGAAGCTTTCTTT. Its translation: CASSDIGGTEAFF.